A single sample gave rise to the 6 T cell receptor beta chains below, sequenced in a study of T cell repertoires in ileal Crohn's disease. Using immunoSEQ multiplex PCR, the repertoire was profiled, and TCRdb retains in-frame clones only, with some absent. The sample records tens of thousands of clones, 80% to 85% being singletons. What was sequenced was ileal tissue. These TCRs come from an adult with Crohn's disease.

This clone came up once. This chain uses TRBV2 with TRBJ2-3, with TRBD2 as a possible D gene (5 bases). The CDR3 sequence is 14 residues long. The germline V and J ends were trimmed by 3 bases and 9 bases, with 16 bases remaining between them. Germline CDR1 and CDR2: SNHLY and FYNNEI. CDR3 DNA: TGTGCCAGCAGTGATGGGCCGTCCGGGGTAACGCAGTATTTT. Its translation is CASSDGPSGVTQYF.

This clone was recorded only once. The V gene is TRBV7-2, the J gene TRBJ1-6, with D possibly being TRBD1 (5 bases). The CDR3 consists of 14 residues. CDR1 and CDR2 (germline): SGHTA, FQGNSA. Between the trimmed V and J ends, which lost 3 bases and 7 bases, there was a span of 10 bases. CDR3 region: CASSFQGVNSPLHF. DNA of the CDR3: TGTGCCAGCAGCTTTCAGGGCGTCAATTCACCCCTCCACTTT.

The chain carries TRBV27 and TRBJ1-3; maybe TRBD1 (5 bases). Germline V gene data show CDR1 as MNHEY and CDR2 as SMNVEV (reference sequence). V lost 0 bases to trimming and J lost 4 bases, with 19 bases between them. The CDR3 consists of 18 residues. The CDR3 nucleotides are TGTGCCAGCAGTTTATCGCCTCCGCTCAGGGTTGCAGGAAACACCATATATTTT. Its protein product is CASSLSPPLRVAGNTIYF.

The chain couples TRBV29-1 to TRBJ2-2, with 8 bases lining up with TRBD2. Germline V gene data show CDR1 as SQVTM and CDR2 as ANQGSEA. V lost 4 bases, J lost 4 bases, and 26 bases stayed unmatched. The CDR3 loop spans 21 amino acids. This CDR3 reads CSVVWVTLAGTGQRGTGELFF. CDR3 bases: TGCAGCGTTGTTTGGGTTACCCTAGCGGGCACGGGACAAAGAGGCACCGGGGAGCTGTTTTTT.

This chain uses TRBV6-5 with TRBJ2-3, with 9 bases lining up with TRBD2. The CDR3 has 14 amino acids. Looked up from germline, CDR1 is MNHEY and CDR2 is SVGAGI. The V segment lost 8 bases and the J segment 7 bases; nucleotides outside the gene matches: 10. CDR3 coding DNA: TGTGCCAGCGGGGGGCTAGCGGGGCGGAATACGCAGTATTTT. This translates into CASGGLAGRNTQYF.

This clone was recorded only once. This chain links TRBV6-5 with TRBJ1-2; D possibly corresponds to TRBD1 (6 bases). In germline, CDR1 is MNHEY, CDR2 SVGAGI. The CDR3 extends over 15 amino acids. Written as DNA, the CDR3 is TGTGCGACCTACTCGACAGGTCCGTCTAACTATGGCTACACCTTC. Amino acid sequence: CATYSTGPSNYGYTF.